The present T cell receptor beta chain was sequenced within a study of OX40 agonist ivuxolimab in advanced cancers. Broadly, across the study: Ivuxolimab was a fully human IgG2 agonistic monoclonal antibody targeting the costimulatory receptor OX40 (CD134). Patients were allowed to have had prior anti-PD-1, anti-PD-L1 or anti-CTLA-4 therapy, and around 43% of the dose-escalation patients had been treated with checkpoint inhibitors. Intravenous ivuxolimab was administered to patients every 2 weeks at six dose levels: 0.01, 0.1, 0.3, 1.5, 3 and 10 mg/kg. Partial responses were achieved by three dose-escalation patients, of whom one had hepatocellular carcinoma and two had cutaneous melanoma. The monotherapy dose-escalation portion (N of about 52 patients) of the phase I ivuxolimab trial is reported in the paper. Among the approximately 50 dose-escalation patients, some 20 had hepatocellular carcinoma, around 15 melanoma, 9 renal cell carcinoma and 9 head and neck cancer. Peripheral TCRbeta sequencing aimed to test whether ivuxolimab altered TCR sequence diversity and caused clonal T-cell expansion. The dose-escalation cohort was approximately 83% male with a mean age of around 64 years, ranging from roughly 20 to 85. Beyond this particular receptor, the publication reports: Clonal expansion of both CD4+ and CD8+ blood T cells was observed from baseline to week 6 at doses 0.1 to 3.0 mg/kg. Which antigens the clonally expanded peripheral T cells were specific for was not determined. Low levels of normalized T-cell clonal expansion were also seen in some nonresponding patients. After ivuxolimab, more expanded clones were found on average in CD8+ T cells than in CD4+ T cells. Partial responders in the 0.1-3.0 mg/kg groups had among the lowest normalized peripheral clonal expansion, especially among CD8+ T cells.

To note about this clone: Its antigen is currently not known. Nothing much larger sits one base from this clone, and base qualities are not available.

For sequencing of the TCRbeta CDR3 region, genomic DNA was extracted from the sorted cells. The immunoSEQ Assay was used to sequence the TCRbeta CDR3 regions. The table comes from immuneACCESS by way of TCRdb, which keeps in-frame sequences with V and J called. Part of the clones is missing from these tables; in studies checked, under half for an unresolved V gene and the rest for unknown reasons. The sample includes about 50,000 clones, with approximately 91% observed a single time. The ten largest make up 0.85% to 1.1% of the sample. Patients with a history of autoimmune disease or receiving systemic immunosuppression were excluded from the trial. Peripheral blood for TCR sequencing was collected from all dose cohorts at baseline, on cycle 4 day 1, and on cycle 7 day 1. Samples were obtained from an open-label, multicenter, first-in-human phase I dose-escalation trial of ivuxolimab. Adults with locally advanced or metastatic head and neck squamous cell, hepatocellular, melanoma or renal cell carcinoma were enrolled in the trial. Before TCR sequencing, CD4+ T cells and CD8+ T cells were sorted from peripheral blood as separate populations.

The V end loses 0 bases and the J end loses 8 bases, and a stretch of 19 bases separates them. The CDR3 covers 16 residues, taking in both the cysteine and the phenylalanine. Only CDR3 DNA is held: 48 bases, read in frame from base 1. According to the germline V gene, CDR1 reads LGHNA and CDR2 reads YNFKEQ. The sequence was obtained from an adult with an advanced solid tumor such as melanoma, head and neck, liver or kidney cancer. The V gene is TRBV4-2 and the J gene is TRBJ1-2; the best D guess is TRBD1, with 6 bases matching. The sequencing here drew on CD4+ or CD8+ T cells sorted from blood, taken in a trial of the OX40 agonist ivuxolimab. The bases are TGTGCCAGCAGCCAAGATGGGGGGCAAATTGAGGGAGGCTACACCTTC. This is translated as CASSQDGGQIEGGYTF.